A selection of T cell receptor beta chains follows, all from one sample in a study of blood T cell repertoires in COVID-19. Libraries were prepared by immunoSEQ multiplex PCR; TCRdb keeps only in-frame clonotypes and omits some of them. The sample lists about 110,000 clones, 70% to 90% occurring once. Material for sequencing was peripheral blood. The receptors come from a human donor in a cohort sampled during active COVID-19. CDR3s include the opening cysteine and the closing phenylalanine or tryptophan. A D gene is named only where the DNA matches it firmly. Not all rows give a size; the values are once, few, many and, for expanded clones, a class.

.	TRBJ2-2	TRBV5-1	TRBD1	CASSSTGQGAGELFF	TGCGCCAGCAGCTCTACTGGACAGGGGGCCGGGGAGCTGTTTTTT
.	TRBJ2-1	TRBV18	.	CASSPGSSSYNEQFF	TGTGCCAGCTCACCGGGTTCTAGCTCCTACAATGAGCAGTTCTTC
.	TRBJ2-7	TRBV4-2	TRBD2	CASSHDTSGPTYEQYF	TGTGCCAGCAGCCATGATACTAGCGGGCCGACCTACGAGCAGTACTTC
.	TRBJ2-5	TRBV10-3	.	CAISTDRTYQETQYF	TGTGCCATCAGCACCGACAGGACGTACCAAGAGACCCAGTACTTC
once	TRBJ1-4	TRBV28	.	CASSLWGRDFEKLFF	TGTGCCAGCAGTTTATGGGGGCGCGACTTTGAAAAACTGTTTTTT
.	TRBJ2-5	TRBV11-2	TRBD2	CASSPPTSGQETQYF	TGTGCCAGCAGCCCACCGACTAGCGGCCAAGAGACCCAGTACTTC
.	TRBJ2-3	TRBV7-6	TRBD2	CASSLGLAESTDTQYF	TGTGCCAGCAGCTTAGGACTAGCGGAAAGCACAGATACGCAGTATTTT
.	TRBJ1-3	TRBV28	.	CASSLHQGTGNTIYF	TGTGCCAGCAGTTTACACCAGGGGACTGGAAACACCATATATTTT
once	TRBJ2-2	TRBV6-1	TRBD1	CASSEYRGRRELFF	TGTGCCAGCAGTGAATACAGGGGGCGCCGGGAGCTGTTTTTT
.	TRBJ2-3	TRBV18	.	CASSPDSPQDTQYF	TGTGCCAGCTCACCAGACAGCCCGCAGGATACGCAGTATTTT
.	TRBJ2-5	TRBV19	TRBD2	CASSISGLAGVAQYF	TGTGCCAGTAGTATATCGGGGCTAGCGGGAGTGGCCCAGTACTTC
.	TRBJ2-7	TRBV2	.	CASRGPSSYEQYF	TGTGCCAGCAGGGGGCCAAGCTCCTACGAGCAGTACTTC
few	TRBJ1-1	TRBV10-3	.	CAISASGTLMNTEAFF	TGTGCCATCAGTGCCTCCGGGACACTTATGAACACTGAAGCTTTCTTT
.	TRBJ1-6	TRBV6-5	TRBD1	CASKLNGQGGSPLHF	TGTGCCAGCAAATTAAATGGACAGGGAGGTTCACCCCTCCACTTT
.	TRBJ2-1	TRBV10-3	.	CAISDSRAQPLGRLTHEQFF	TGTGCCATCAGTGACAGCAGGGCTCAACCACTGGGGCGACTTACCCATGAGCAGTTCTTC
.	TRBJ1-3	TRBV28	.	CASRMGGPTSGNTIYF	TGTGCCAGCAGAATGGGGGGTCCCACCTCTGGAAACACCATATATTTT
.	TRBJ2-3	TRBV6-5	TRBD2	CASSYGGTSGSTQYF	TGTGCCAGCAGTTACGGGGGGACTAGCGGGAGTACGCAGTATTTT
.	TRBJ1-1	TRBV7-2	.	CASSSQVNTEAFF	TGTGCCAGCAGCTCTCAGGTGAACACTGAAGCTTTCTTT
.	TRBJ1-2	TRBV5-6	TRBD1	CASSLQGAAMNYGYTF	TGTGCCAGCAGCCTACAGGGGGCGGCAATGAACTATGGCTACACCTTC
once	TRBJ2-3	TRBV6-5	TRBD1	CASSFRDRAFTDTQYF	TGTGCCAGCAGTTTCCGGGACAGAGCTTTCACAGATACGCAGTATTTT
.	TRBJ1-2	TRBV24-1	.	CATSDRTVGGYTF	TGTGCCACCAGTGATCGGACAGTTGGGGGCTACACCTTC
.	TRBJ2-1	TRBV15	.	CATSIGGRDEQFF	TGTGCCACCAGCATCGGAGGTCGGGATGAGCAGTTCTTC
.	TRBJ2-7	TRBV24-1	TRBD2	CATSDWTSGRPYEQYF	TGTGCCACCAGTGATTGGACTAGCGGCCGCCCCTACGAGCAGTACTTC
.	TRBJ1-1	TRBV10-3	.	CAIRVDSSTEAFF	TGTGCCATCAGGGTGGACAGTAGCACTGAAGCTTTCTTT
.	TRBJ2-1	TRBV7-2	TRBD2	CASSLVGTSDPSEQFF	TGTGCCAGCAGCTTAGTTGGGACTAGCGACCCCAGTGAGCAGTTCTTC
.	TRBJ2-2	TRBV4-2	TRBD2	CASRGTSGNTGELFF	TGTGCCAGCAGGGGGACTAGCGGTAACACCGGGGAGCTGTTTTTT
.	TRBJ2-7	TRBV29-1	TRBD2	CSVTAGVHEQYF	TGCAGCGTGACAGCGGGAGTCCACGAGCAGTACTTC
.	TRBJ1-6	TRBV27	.	CASSRGSSYNSPLHF	TGTGCCAGCAGCAGGGGTAGCTCCTATAATTCACCCCTCCACTTT
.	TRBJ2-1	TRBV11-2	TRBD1	CASSLRDRGSYNEQFF	TGTGCCAGCAGCTTGAGGGACAGGGGGTCCTACAATGAGCAGTTCTTC
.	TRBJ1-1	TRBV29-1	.	CSVEGRPGETGAFF	TGCAGCGTTGAAGGGCGGCCCGGGGAGACGGGAGCTTTCTTT
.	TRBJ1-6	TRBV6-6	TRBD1	CASSEGTGNSPLHF	TGTGCCAGCAGTGAGGGGACAGGAAATTCACCCCTCCACTTT
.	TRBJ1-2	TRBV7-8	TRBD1	CASSSGTGNYGYTF	TGTGCCAGCAGCTCCGGGACAGGGAACTATGGCTACACCTTC
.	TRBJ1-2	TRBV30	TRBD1	CAWSAGRQGVGGYTF	TGTGCCTGGAGTGCCGGACGACAGGGGGTGGGGGGCTACACCTTC
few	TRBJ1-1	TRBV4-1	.	CASSQPSRRTVEAFF	TGCGCCAGCAGCCAACCCTCCCGCAGAACCGTTGAAGCTTTCTTT
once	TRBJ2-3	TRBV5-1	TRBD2	CASSLGSGGASDTQYF	TGCGCCAGCAGCTTGGGTAGCGGGGGGGCGTCAGATACGCAGTATTTT
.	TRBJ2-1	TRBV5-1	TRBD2	CASSPGTSGRGGNEQFF	TGCGCCAGCAGCCCGGGGACTAGCGGGAGGGGAGGAAATGAGCAGTTCTTC
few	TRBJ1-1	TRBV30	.	CAWSRGTEAFF	TGTGCCTGGAGTAGGGGCACTGAAGCTTTCTTT
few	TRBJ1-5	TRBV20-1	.	CSASRGDQPQHF	TGCAGTGCTAGTAGGGGTGATCAGCCCCAGCATTTT
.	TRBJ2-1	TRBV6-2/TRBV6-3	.	CASSYTSGPYNEQFF	TGTGCCAGCAGTTACACCAGCGGGCCCTACAATGAGCAGTTCTTC
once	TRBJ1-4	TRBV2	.	CASSVTAATNEKLFF	TGTGCCAGCAGTGTGACAGCTGCAACTAATGAAAAACTGTTTTTT
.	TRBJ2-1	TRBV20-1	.	CSARLANEQFF	TGCAGTGCTAGATTGGCCAATGAGCAGTTCTTC
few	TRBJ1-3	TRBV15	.	CATSRDPELSGSGNTIYF	TGTGCCACCAGCAGAGATCCCGAGCTGTCGGGATCAGGAAACACCATATATTTT
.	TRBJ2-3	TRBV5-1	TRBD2	CASSSRGGRPPFTDTQYF	TGCGCCAGCAGCTCCCGCGGGGGGAGGCCCCCTTTCACAGATACGCAGTATTTT
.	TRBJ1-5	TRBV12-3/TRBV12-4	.	CASSFNREPQHF	TGTGCCAGCAGTTTCAACCGAGAGCCCCAGCATTTT
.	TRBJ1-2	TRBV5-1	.	CASSSLGRDYGYTF	TGCGCCAGCAGCTCCTTGGGCAGGGACTATGGCTACACCTTC
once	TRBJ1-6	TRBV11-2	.	CASSLGPGINSPLHF	TGTGCCAGCAGCTTAGGACCGGGAATTAATTCACCCCTCCACTTT
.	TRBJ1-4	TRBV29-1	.	CSASDRRNEKLFF	TGCAGCGCCTCGGACAGACGTAATGAAAAACTGTTTTTT
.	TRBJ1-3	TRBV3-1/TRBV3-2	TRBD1	CASSQEFRDREFSGNTIYF	TGTGCCAGCAGCCAAGAATTCCGGGACAGGGAATTTTCTGGAAACACCATATATTTT